This TCR beta chain was recorded in a study of CD8+ T cells in alopecia areata. J lost 8 bases, V lost 0 bases, and 6 bases had no gene match. This CDR3 region has 15 residues. Germline values: CDR1 SGDLS, CDR2 YYNGEE. The treatment is: oral pan-JAK inhibitor, 5-10 mg twice daily. Study-level points and caveats: With tofacitinib ongoing, many expanded lesional clones persisted in both scalp and blood. Among the top 100, expanded CD8+ clones, as well as scalp clonality, were significantly decreased by tofacitinib. Normal-skin resident alphabeta T cells also appear among scalp sample sequences. Researchers reported that TCR sharing among patients proved less clear than in mice, possibly HLA-linked.

A remark on this clone: Its specificity is unknown.

cDNA reverse transcribed from extracted RNA served as the sequencing template. Generated by immunoSEQ multiplex PCR, the TCRdb table keeps only in-frame clones and is missing some. The table records about 260,000 clones, approximately 60% of them present only once. This chain uses TRBV9 with TRBJ2-1, with 9 bases matching TRBD2. The sample was CD4+ T cells sorted from blood, taken at approximately week 52, from a patient treated with tofacitinib. The clonotype originates from a human donor with alopecia areata. CDR3 DNA sequence: TGTGCCAGCAGCGTAGCCGGCGCGGGGGGGCATGAGCAGTTCTTC. Encoded protein: CASSVAGAGGHEQFF.